The next 22 T cell receptor beta chains were all read from a single sample in a study of blood T cells in healthy people across ages. For the second PCR, which ran for about 7 to 11 cycles, a sample-barcoded 5' primer and a J-beta primer mix were used. TCRdb called the 5' RACE reads again in MiXCR, with one record for every CDR3 protein. This sample has around 800,000 distinct CDR3 sequences; about 53% occur once, and the top ten carry approximately 40%. The source material was blood. The receptors originated from an elderly man in good health.

This clonotype occurred a few times. This sequence may be a read error, since a much larger clone differs from it by one base. This chain joins TRBV3-1 and TRBJ2-5; the match to TRBD2 covers 13 bases. The J call may be in error: the DNA end matches TRBJ2-7 better. The CDR3 is made up of 15 amino acids. Germline V gene lookup returns CDR1 LGHDT and CDR2 YNNKEL (reference sequence). The CDR3 bases are TGTGCCAGCAGCCCTCGGACTAGCGGGAGCTCCGAGCAGTACTTC. It is translated as CASSPRTSGSSEQYF.

The genes are TRBV3-1 and TRBJ2-3, with 8 positions matching TRBD1. V lost 3 bases to trimming and J lost 14 bases; unmatched junction nucleotides: 16. Looked up from germline, CDR1 is LGHDT and CDR2 is YNNKEL (reference sequence). The CDR3 spans 15 residues. The CDR3 nucleotides are TGTGCCAGCAGCCAGAAGACAGGGGTTGTGGGATACGCGTATTTT. Translated: CASSQKTGVVGYAYF.

This sequence joins TRBV6-1 and TRBJ2-2; TRBD1 matches 7 bases. V shed 7 bases, J shed 5 bases, and the junction held 10 bases outside the gene matches. Germline lookup yields CDR1 MNHNS and CDR2 SASEGT. The CDR3 contains 15 residues. The CDR3 is CASTEQGSWTGELFF. Here the CDR3 DNA reads TGTGCCAGCACCGAACAGGGGAGTTGGACCGGGGAGCTGTTTTTT.

This chain joins TRBV27 and TRBJ1-4, with 9 positions matching TRBD1. Per germline, CDR1 MNHEY and CDR2 SMNVEV (reference sequence). This CDR3 region has 14 residues. Trimming at V came to 7 bases and at J to 7 bases, leaving 7 bases not matched to a gene. The CDR3 nucleotides read TGTGCCAGCAAGCGCTCGGGACAGGGTGAAAAACTGTTTTTT. This codes for CASKRSGQGEKLFF.

This chain connects TRBV7-9 to TRBJ2-5; 8 bases line up with TRBD2. J was trimmed by 12 bases and V by 5 bases; bases with no gene match: 17. The CDR3 has 15 residues. CDR1 is SEHNR and CDR2 is FQNEAQ in the germline V gene (reference sequence). The CDR3: CASSPEELAAYGKYF. The DNA of the CDR3 is TGTGCCAGCAGCCCGGAGGAACTAGCGGCTTACGGAAAGTACTTC.

This chain uses TRBV5-1 with TRBJ2-7; 7 bases are shared with TRBD1. This CDR3 has 14 residues. V dropped 4 bases and J dropped 2; count of bases not matched to a gene: 6. Germline values: CDR1 SGHRS, CDR2 YFSETQ. This CDR3 reads CASSTGQAAYEQYF. In DNA, the CDR3 is TGCGCCAGCAGCACAGGACAGGCCGCCTACGAGCAGTACTTC.

This clonotype was picked up a small number of times. This rearrangement joins TRBV28 to TRBJ1-2, with a possible D match to TRBD1 (5 bases). Trimming took 11 bases from V and 2 from J, leaving 15 bases between them. This CDR3 has 13 residues. Germline lookup yields CDR1 MDHEN and CDR2 SYDVKM. The CDR3 loop is CASDGAPNYGYTF. The CDR3, as DNA: TGTGCCTCTGACGGGGCCCCCAACTATGGCTACACCTTC.

The chain carries TRBV5-1 and TRBJ1-4; maybe TRBD1 (6 bases). This CDR3 region has 14 residues. The germline V gene has CDR1 SGHRS and CDR2 YFSETQ. Trimming cost V 4 bases and J 8 bases, with 15 bases left between them. The CDR3 reads CASSPEGGREKLFF. The DNA for the CDR3 is TGCGCCAGCAGCCCCGAGGGGGGCAGAGAAAAACTGTTTTTT.

This clonotype was seen ten or more times. The V gene is TRBV5-1, the J gene TRBJ1-2, with D unresolved. Germline V gene lookup returns CDR1 SGHRS and CDR2 YFSETQ. V was trimmed by 0 bases and J by 2 bases, leaving 2 bases between them. CDR3 length: 12 amino acids. The CDR3 region is CASSLDNYGYTF. CDR3 in DNA: TGCGCCAGCAGCTTGGACAACTATGGCTACACCTTC.

This clonotype was counted only a few times. The chain carries TRBV7-2 and TRBJ2-1; D is uncertain. The CDR3 has 15 amino acids. Trimming stripped 5 bases from V and 3 bases from J, with 14 bases between. Germline values: CDR1 SGHTA, CDR2 FQGNSA. CDR3 region: CASSPGPRSYNEQFF. The CDR3 DNA follows: TGTGCCAGCAGCCCAGGCCCCCGTAGCTACAATGAGCAGTTCTTC.

The chain has TRBV12-3 or TRBV12-4 and TRBJ1-4; no firm D call. This CDR3 spans 11 amino acids. V lost 5 bases to trimming and J lost 12 bases, with 10 bases between them. The CDR3 sequence: CASSPGWELFF. DNA of the CDR3: TGTGCCAGCAGTCCGGGTTGGGAACTGTTTTTT.

J is TRBJ2-7 and V is TRBV5-1; 9 bases align to TRBD2. Germline lookup yields CDR1 SGHRS and CDR2 YFSETQ. CDR3 length: 15 residues. J was trimmed by 7 bases and V by 0 bases; bases with no gene match: 8. CDR3 coding DNA: TGCGCCAGCAGCTTGGTAGCGGGAGCCGGCAATGAGCAGTACTTC. It yields the protein CASSLVAGAGNEQYF.

This chain connects TRBV2 to TRBJ1-2; D unresolved. V lost 3 bases to trimming and J lost 5 bases, with 13 bases between them. CDR1 and CDR2 (germline): SNHLY, FYNNEI. The CDR3 runs 14 residues. The CDR3 sequence is CASSDATGPYGYTF. The CDR3 bases are TGTGCCAGCAGTGATGCAACCGGCCCTTATGGCTACACCTTC. Together with reference TRBV2 and TRBJ1-2, the CDR3 gives the full variable domain: EPEVTQTPSHQVTQMGQEVILRCVPISNHLYFYWYRQILGQKVEFLVSFYNNEISEKSEIFDDQFSVERPDGSNFTLKIRSTKLEDSAMYFCASSDATGPYGYTFGSGTRLTVV.

This clonotype has just a few counts. The V and J genes are TRBV7-2 and TRBJ2-1, with 10 bases lining up with TRBD2. CDR1 is SGHTA, CDR2 FQGNSA, per germline. Trimming removed 2 bases from V and 6 bases from J; junction bases left unmatched: 7. This CDR3 contains 16 residues. The CDR3 region has the DNA TGTGCCAGCAGCTTACTCAGCGGGAGGGATTCCAATGAGCAGTTCTTC. Protein sequence: CASSLLSGRDSNEQFF.

The chain carries TRBV10-1 and TRBJ2-7, with TRBD2 matching 15 bases. Near its end, the DNA agrees better with TRBJ2-5, so the J call may be wrong. The CDR3 length is 16 residues. Per the germline V gene, CDR1 is WNHNN and CDR2 is SYGVQD (reference sequence). The CDR3 bases are TGCGCCAGCAGCCGGGGACTAGCGGGAGGCGAAGAGACCCAGTACTTC. Translation: CASSRGLAGGEETQYF.

V and J are TRBV10-1 and TRBJ2-5; 9 nucleotides align to TRBD2. The CDR3 loop spans 14 amino acids. Germline lookup yields CDR1 WNHNN and CDR2 SYGVQD (reference sequence). V was clipped by 4 bases and J by 3 bases; unmatched bases: 3. CDR3 DNA sequence: TGCGCCAGCAGTGCAGCGGGGGGAAAAGAGACCCAGTACTTC. Its protein product is CASSAAGGKETQYF.

The genes are TRBV7-2 and TRBJ2-4; TRBD2 matches 7 bases. The V segment lost 5 bases and the J segment 4 bases; nucleotides outside the gene matches: 8. CDR1 and CDR2 from the germline V gene are SGHTA and FQGNSA. There are 15 residues in the CDR3. CDR3 sequence reads: CASSPRREGKNIQYF. The CDR3, as DNA: TGTGCCAGCAGCCCCCGGAGGGAGGGGAAAAACATTCAGTACTTC.

The chain is built from TRBV5-6 and TRBJ2-7; no reliable D call. Germline V gives CDR1 SGHDT, CDR2 YYEEEE. This CDR3 spans 15 amino acids. Trimming stripped 2 bases from V and 7 bases from J, with 19 bases between. In DNA, the CDR3 is TGTGCCAGCAGCTTTGGCAAGTTCCAGGTAAATGAGCAGTACTTC. Encoded protein: CASSFGKFQVNEQYF.

The chain couples TRBV20-1 to TRBJ2-1; D gene unclear. Germline-derived CDR1 and CDR2 are DFQATT and SNEGSKA (reference sequence). The CDR3 has 12 residues. V was shortened by 2 bases and J by 5 bases, with 7 bases between the two germline ends. The CDR3 here is CSARPYHNEQFF. Here the CDR3 DNA reads TGCAGTGCTAGACCTTACCACAATGAGCAGTTCTTC.

The V and J genes are TRBV2 and TRBJ1-2; D is ambiguous. Trimming left V 6 bases short and J 4 bases short, with 9 bases between. The V gene's germline CDR1 is SNHLY and CDR2 FYNNEI. This CDR3 is built from 12 residues. CDR3 region: CASRPGSYGYTF. CDR3 nucleotide sequence: TGTGCCAGCAGGCCCGGGAGCTATGGCTACACCTTC.

The genes are TRBV7-2 and TRBJ1-6; possibly TRBD1 for D (5 bases). The CDR3 is 16 amino acids. V lost 5 bases, J lost 6 bases, and 17 bases lay in between. Germline V lookup: CDR1 SGHTA, CDR2 FQGNSA. Here the CDR3 DNA reads TGTGCCAGCAGCCCTCAAGGGGCCTCCCCTAATTCACCCCTCCACTTT. This translates into CASSPQGASPNSPLHF. Full variable domain (outside the CDR3, taken from reference TRBV7-2 and TRBJ1-6): GAGVSQSPSNKVTEKGKDVELRCDPISGHTALYWYRQSLGQGLEFLIYFQGNSAPDKSGLPSDRFSAERTGGSVSTLTIQRTQQEDSAVYLCASSPQGASPNSPLHFGNGTRLTVT.

This clonotype has just a few counts. This rearrangement joins TRBV9 to TRBJ2-5, with D maybe TRBD1 (6 bases). The end of the DNA is better explained by TRBJ2-7, so the J call may be wrong. Germline V gene sequence: CDR1 SGDLS, CDR2 YYNGEE. The CDR3 runs to 15 residues. The CDR3 sequence: CASSPPQKGDYEQYF. As DNA, the CDR3 is TGTGCCAGCAGCCCCCCACAAAAGGGGGATTACGAGCAGTACTTC.